The 5 T cell receptor beta chains below were found in one sample sequenced in a study of T cell responses to AZD1222 COVID-19 vaccine. The table came from immunoSEQ multiplex PCR; TCRdb's copy has only in-frame clones and leaves some out. The table has about 70,000 clones, 90% seen once. The sample was peripheral blood, taken 28 days after the second AZD1222 dose. The receptors here all came from an adult who received the AZD1222 COVID-19 vaccine.

This sequence joins TRBV7-9 and TRBJ1-5, with unresolved D. The CDR3 has 13 residues. Germline V gene data show CDR1 as SEHNR and CDR2 as FQNEAQ (reference sequence). V lost 1 base and J lost 11, with 12 bases in between. The CDR3 sequence is CASSLGREPSQHF. The CDR3 DNA is TGTGCCAGCAGCTTAGGGAGGGAGCCCTCCCAGCATTTT.

The chain employs TRBV30 and TRBJ1-2; D ambiguous. The germline gives CDR1 GTSNPN, CDR2 SVGIG (reference sequence). The length of the CDR3 is 12 residues. The germline V and J ends were trimmed by 4 bases and 6 bases, with 12 bases remaining between them. The CDR3, as DNA: TGTGCCTGGACCCAGGAACTAGATGGCTACACCTTC. Protein: CAWTQELDGYTF.

The chain combines TRBV4-1 with TRBJ1-4, with D possibly TRBD1 on 5 matching bases. The V end lost 0 bases, the J end lost 5 bases, and 16 bases lay between the germline ends. This CDR3 contains 17 residues. The germline CDR1 and CDR2 sequences are MGHRA and YSYEKL. CDR3 DNA sequence: TGCGCCAGCAGCCAAGATCCTGCGGGGACGGGGAATGAAAAACTGTTTTTT. It codes for CASSQDPAGTGNEKLFF.

The chain recombines TRBV29-1 with TRBJ1-4, with TRBD1 as a possible D gene (5 bases). V was clipped by 6 bases and J by 4 bases, with 9 bases between them. The CDR3 extends over 12 amino acids. Germline V gene lookup returns CDR1 SQVTM and CDR2 ANQGSEA. CDR3 nucleotide sequence: TGCAGCGTAAAGACAGATAATGAAAAACTGTTTTTT. As protein: CSVKTDNEKLFF.

The chain recombines TRBV5-3 with TRBJ2-7, with 7 bases fitting TRBD2. TRBV5-3 is classed as an ORF, of uncertain function. CDR3 length: 16 amino acids. V trimming: 0 bases; J trimming: 0 bases; junction bases outside the gene matches: 6. CDR3 sequence: CARSLAGLADSYEQYF. CDR3 in DNA: TGTGCCAGAAGCTTGGCCGGGCTAGCGGACTCCTACGAGCAGTACTTC.